Below are 20 T cell receptor beta chains sequenced from a single sample in a study of T cell repertoires and HLA-DP antigens. Using immunoSEQ multiplex PCR, the repertoire was profiled, and TCRdb retains in-frame clones only, with some absent. The data show tens of thousands of clones, with roughly 78% seen just once and about 1.6% held by the top ten. What these receptors recognize is not known. Sequenced input: CD4+ T cells from PBMCs. The receptors originated from a man in his 60s in good health and CMV-seronegative.

This CDR3 reads CASSEARGAGQPQHF. In DNA, the CDR3 is TGTGCCAGCAGTGAAGCGCGGGGGGCGGGTCAGCCCCAGCATTTT. The chain recombines TRBV2 with TRBJ1-5; D may be TRBD1 (6 bases). This CDR3 comprises 15 residues. Trimming cost V 0 bases and J 6 bases, with 12 bases left between them. Germline V gene data show CDR1 as SNHLY and CDR2 as FYNNEI.

The chain is built from TRBV14 and TRBJ2-5; D is uncertain. The CDR3 runs 13 residues. V lost 4 bases to trimming and J lost 4 bases, with 10 bases between them. CDR1 and CDR2 (germline): SGHDN, FVKESK. Here the CDR3 reads CASSRALTETQYF. CDR3 in DNA: TGTGCCAGCAGCCGGGCCCTTACAGAGACCCAGTACTTC.

The chain carries TRBV10-3 and TRBJ2-3; the match to TRBD2 covers 7 bases. V lost 8 bases and J lost 1; bases outside the gene matches: 3. Germline V CDR1 and CDR2: ENHRY, SYGVKD. The CDR3 is 13 amino acids. CDR3 coding DNA: TGTGCCATCGCTAGCGGCCGCACAGATACGCAGTATTTT. Protein: CAIASGRTDTQYF.

The V gene is TRBV7-9, the J gene TRBJ2-2, with 8 positions matching TRBD1. V was clipped by 7 bases and J by 1 base; unmatched bases: 5. The CDR3 totals 15 residues. Germline loops: CDR1 SEHNR, CDR2 FQNEAQ (reference sequence). The CDR3 DNA sequence: TGTGCCAGCACCAAGGACAGGGTGAACACCGGGGAGCTGTTTTTT. Amino acids: CASTKDRVNTGELFF.

This chain uses TRBV9 with TRBJ2-4; D gene ambiguous. CDR3 length equals 15 residues. Deletions cut 0 bases from V and 4 bases from J, with 11 bases between. The germline CDR1 and CDR2 sequences are SGDLS and YYNGEE. Here the CDR3 DNA reads TGTGCCAGCAGCGTAGGGGCAGACGGTAAAAACATTCAGTACTTC. Its translation: CASSVGADGKNIQYF.

The V call is TRBV15, the J call TRBJ1-1, with D tentatively TRBD1 (5 bases). Germline CDR1 reads LNHNV; CDR2 reads YYDKDF (reference sequence). Trimming shortened V by 0 bases and J by 1 base, and 15 bases separated the two germline ends. The CDR3 contains 17 residues. In DNA, the CDR3 is TGTGCCACCAGCAGAGATGATACAGGCCTGCCGAACACTGAAGCTTTCTTT. This codes for CATSRDDTGLPNTEAFF.

The genes are TRBV28 and TRBJ1-1; D is ambiguous. With 2 bases removed from V and 3 bases from J, the gap between germline ends came to 10 bases. The CDR3 extends over 14 amino acids. Germline CDR1 is MDHEN and CDR2 is SYDVKM. CDR3 DNA sequence: TGTGCCAGCAGTTTAGAGGACGGTTACACTGAAGCTTTCTTT. Translating gives CASSLEDGYTEAFF.

The V gene is TRBV10-3, the J gene TRBJ2-7, with 9 positions matching TRBD2. The CDR3 extends over 15 amino acids. The germline V gene has CDR1 ENHRY and CDR2 SYGVKD. Trimming removed 4 bases from V and 4 bases from J; junction bases left unmatched: 8. As DNA, the CDR3 is TGTGCCATCAGTGGGGGGGCTAGCGGGGAATACGAGCAGTACTTC. Translated, it gives CAISGGASGEYEQYF.

The chain is built from TRBV2 and TRBJ2-3; the D gene is possibly TRBD2 (5 bases). Trimming stripped 3 bases from V and 6 bases from J, with 13 bases between. The CDR3 contains 14 residues. Germline V gene sequence: CDR1 SNHLY, CDR2 FYNNEI. The CDR3 sequence: CASSEARVADTQYF. In DNA form, the CDR3 reads TGTGCCAGCAGTGAGGCGAGGGTGGCGGATACGCAGTATTTT.

Ten or more counts support this clone. The chain couples TRBV2 to TRBJ2-1, with TRBD2 matching over 9 bases. V shed 5 bases and J 7 bases; nucleotides not matched to a gene: 6. Germline CDR1 and CDR2: SNHLY and FYNNEI. The CDR3 extends over 14 amino acids. The CDR3 sequence: CASSPGLARNEQFF. For the CDR3, the DNA is TGTGCCAGCAGTCCGGGACTAGCCCGGAATGAGCAGTTCTTC.

This clone was observed once. The chain recombines TRBV29-1 with TRBJ2-1; 7 bases fit TRBD2. V dropped 4 bases and J dropped 2; count of bases not matched to a gene: 5. The CDR3 covers 14 residues. Germline V gene data show CDR1 as SQVTM and CDR2 as ANQGSEA. The CDR3 here is CSVVEAGAYNEQFF. The CDR3 DNA follows: TGCAGCGTTGTTGAGGCGGGAGCCTACAATGAGCAGTTCTTC.

This clone occurred a few times. The chain recombines TRBV7-9 with TRBJ1-2; a possible D gene is TRBD1 (5 bases). The CDR3 consists of 13 residues. The germline CDR1 and CDR2 sequences are SEHNR and FQNEAQ (reference sequence). Between the trimmed V and J ends, which lost 5 bases and 9 bases, there was a span of 16 bases. This CDR3 reads CASSPTSGPRYTF. The CDR3 region has the DNA TGTGCCAGCAGCCCGACCTCAGGGCCCCGCTACACCTTC.

The rearrangement uses TRBV2 and TRBJ2-6; TRBD2 matches 11 bases. The junction had 6 bases not matched to a gene; V was cut back by 7 bases and J by 4 bases. CDR1 is SNHLY, CDR2 FYNNEI, per germline. The CDR3 loop spans 16 amino acids. CDR3 in amino acids: CASTLAGGSGANVLTF. The CDR3 DNA reads as TGTGCCAGCACCTTAGCGGGGGGGTCAGGGGCCAACGTCCTGACTTTC.

This clone was seen a handful of times. The genes are TRBV30 and TRBJ1-2, with D uncertain. V gave up 0 bases and J gave up 4 bases, with 9 bases separating them. The CDR3 consists of 13 residues. CDR1 GTSNPN and CDR2 SVGIG come from the germline V gene (reference sequence). The CDR3 loop is CAWSVPPTYGYTF. DNA of the CDR3: TGTGCCTGGAGTGTACCCCCAACCTATGGCTACACCTTC.

V gene TRBV28 combines with J gene TRBJ2-5, with 13 bases matching TRBD2. This CDR3 comprises 17 residues. Germline lookup yields CDR1 MDHEN and CDR2 SYDVKM. V shed 3 bases and J 7 bases; nucleotides not matched to a gene: 11. CDR3 amino acids: CASSFGLAGEQGVTQYF. The CDR3 DNA reads as TGTGCCAGCAGTTTCGGACTAGCGGGGGAACAGGGGGTGACCCAGTACTTC. The variable domain in full, with the rest retrieved from reference TRBV28 and TRBJ2-5, is DVKVTQSSRYLVKRTGEKVFLECVQDMDHENMFWYRQDPGLGLRLIYFSYDVKMKEKGDIPEGYSVSREKKERFSLILESASTNQTSMYLCASSFGLAGEQGVTQYFGPGTRLLVL.

The chain recombines TRBV5-1 with TRBJ2-3, with 8 nucleotides matching TRBD2. Per the germline V gene, CDR1 is SGHRS and CDR2 is YFSETQ. This CDR3 region has 15 residues. V was pared by 4 bases and J by 3 bases, with 7 bases of the junction left unmatched. The CDR3 spells CASSASSGSTDTQYF. For the CDR3, the DNA is TGCGCCAGCAGCGCCTCTAGCGGGTCGACAGATACGCAGTATTTT.

J is TRBJ2-1 and V is TRBV16; no reliable D call. This CDR3 is built from 15 residues. Per the germline V gene, CDR1 is KGHSY and CDR2 is FQNENV. Trimming removed 1 base from V and 8 bases from J, with 15 bases in between. The CDR3 bases are TGTGCCAGCAGCCAATTGAGGCGGAATAGCTATGAGCAGTTCTTC. Residues: CASSQLRRNSYEQFF.

The DNA for the CDR3 is TGTGCCAGCAGCCAAGCTGGGCAGCCAGATACGCAGTATTTT. Translation gives CASSQAGQPDTQYF. The chain has TRBV14 and TRBJ2-3; D unresolved. Germline V gene data show CDR1 as SGHDN and CDR2 as FVKESK. The CDR3 spans 14 residues. With 1 base removed from V and 4 bases from J, the gap between germline ends came to 9 bases.

The rearrangement uses TRBV30 and TRBJ1-1, with TRBD1 as a possible D gene (6 bases). In germline, CDR1 is GTSNPN, CDR2 SVGIG (reference sequence). V shed 2 bases and J shed 0 bases, with 10 bases lying between them. CDR3 length equals 14 residues. The CDR3 region has the DNA TGTGCCTGGAGTCCGGACAGACTGAACACTGAAGCTTTCTTT. Protein: CAWSPDRLNTEAFF. Variable domain in full (rest from reference TRBV30 and TRBJ1-1): SQTIHQWPATLVQPVGSPLSLECTVEGTSNPNLYWYRQAAGRGLQLLFYSVGIGQISSEVPQNLSASRPQDRQFILSSKKLLLSDSGFYLCAWSPDRLNTEAFFGQGTRLTVV.

The chain has TRBV27 and TRBJ2-3; the match to TRBD2 covers 9 bases. This CDR3 spans 17 amino acids. CDR1 and CDR2 (germline): MNHEY, SMNVEV (reference sequence). The ends lost 4 bases at V and 2 bases at J; junction bases unmatched: 10. The CDR3 DNA sequence: TGTGCCAGCAGTTCGGGGACTAGCAGAAGCAACACAGATACGCAGTATTTT. Translation gives CASSSGTSRSNTDTQYF.